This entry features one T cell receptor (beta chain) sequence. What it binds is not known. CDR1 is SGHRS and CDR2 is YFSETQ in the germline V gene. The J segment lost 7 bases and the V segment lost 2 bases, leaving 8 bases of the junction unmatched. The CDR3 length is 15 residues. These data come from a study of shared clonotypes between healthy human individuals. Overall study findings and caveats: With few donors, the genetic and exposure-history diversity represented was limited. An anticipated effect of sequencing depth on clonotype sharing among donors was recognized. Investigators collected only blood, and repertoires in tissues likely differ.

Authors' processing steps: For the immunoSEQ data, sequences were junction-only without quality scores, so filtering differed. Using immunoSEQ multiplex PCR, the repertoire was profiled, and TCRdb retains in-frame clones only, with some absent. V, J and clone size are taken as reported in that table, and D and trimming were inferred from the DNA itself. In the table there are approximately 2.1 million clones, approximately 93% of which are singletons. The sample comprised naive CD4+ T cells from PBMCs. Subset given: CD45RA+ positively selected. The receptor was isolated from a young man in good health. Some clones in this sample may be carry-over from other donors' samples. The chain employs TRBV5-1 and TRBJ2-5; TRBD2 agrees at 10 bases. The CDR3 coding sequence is TGCGCCAGCAGCTTAGAGCGGGAGGGCAGCGGGACCCAGTACTTC. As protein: CASSLEREGSGTQYF.